A selection of T cell receptor beta chains follows, all from one sample in a study of post-analysis software for immune sequencing data. TCRdb used MiXCR to reprocess the PCR reads, holding one entry per CDR3 protein. The table includes a few hundred thousand distinct CDR3 sequences, roughly 34% detected once. The sequenced sample was blood. These receptors came from a girl aged 2-17 years with multiple sclerosis. Both conserved end residues are part of each CDR3. A D gene is named only where the DNA matches it firmly. Part of the rows lack a size; the others show once, few, many or a class for expanded clones.

>few|-|TRBJ2-1|TRBV7-2
CASSYQPGLTNNEQFF
TGTGCCAGCAGCTATCAGCCGGGACTGACTAACAATGAGCAGTTCTTC
>-|TRBD1|TRBJ2-5|TRBV20-1
CSAEGVGTEETQYF
TGCAGTGCCGAGGGTGTTGGGACAGAAGAGACCCAGTACTTC
>-|-|TRBJ2-5|TRBV6-5
CASSQWGSGEIQYF
TGTGCCAGCAGCCAGTGGGGTTCTGGTGAGATCCAGTACTTC
>few|-|TRBJ1-5|TRBV29-1
CSVETVNGSPQHF
TGCAGCGTTGAAACGGTAAATGGATCTCCCCAGCATTTT
>few|-|TRBJ2-4|TRBV18
CASSPLEMRNIQYF
TGTGCCAGCTCACCACTCGAGATGAGGAACATTCAGTACTTC
>-|TRBD1|TRBJ2-7|TRBV29-1
CSVERQGAGYEQYF
TGCAGCGTTGAAAGACAGGGGGCGGGCTACGAGCAGTACTTC
>few|-|TRBJ2-5|TRBV14
CASSYFDRTETQYF
TGTGCCAGCAGCTATTTCGACAGGACGGAGACCCAGTACTTC
>few|-|TRBJ2-5|TRBV11-2
CASSRGGAETQYF
TGTGCCAGCAGCCGGGGTGGGGCCGAGACCCAGTACTTC
>-|TRBD2|TRBJ2-3|TRBV5-1
CASSLPSGEGDTQYF
TGTGCCAGCAGCCTCCCTAGCGGGGAAGGAGATACGCAGTATTTT
>-|-|TRBJ2-5|TRBV12-3/TRBV12-4
CASRLREGETQYF
TGTGCCAGTCGCCTCAGAGAGGGAGAGACCCAGTACTTC
>-|TRBD2|TRBJ2-2|TRBV5-1
CASSSLAALRTGELFF
TGCGCCAGCAGCTCACTAGCGGCTTTGAGGACCGGGGAGCTGTTTTTT
>-|TRBD1|TRBJ2-5|TRBV27
CAGSSTGATQETQYF
TGTGCCGGCAGTTCAACAGGGGCCACCCAAGAGACCCAGTACTTC
>-|TRBD2|TRBJ2-1|TRBV5-1
CASSLAGPAWRGGPSSYNEQFF
TGCGCCAGCAGCTTGGCAGGGCCGGCTTGGCGGGGGGGTCCAAGCTCCTACAATGAGCAGTTCTTC
>few|-|TRBJ2-7|TRBV6-5
CASSLVLTGEQYF
TGTGCCAGTAGTTTGGTCCTGACGGGCGAGCAGTACTTC
>few|-|TRBJ2-1|TRBV2
CASSEEGGVINEQFF
TGTGCCAGCAGTGAAGAGGGGGGAGTCATCAATGAGCAGTTCTTC
>-|-|TRBJ2-5|TRBV5-1
CASSLSLEIQYF
TGCGCCAGCAGCTTGTCTCTGGAGATCCAGTACTTC
>few|TRBD2|TRBJ2-1|TRBV11-3
CASSPGSGAGGRDEQFF
TGTGCCAGCAGCCCTGGGTCCGGAGCGGGGGGCCGGGATGAGCAGTTCTTC
>-|TRBD2|TRBJ2-3|TRBV6-1
CASSDRLAGVYGTQYF
TGTGCCAGCAGCGACAGACTAGCGGGGGTGTATGGTACGCAGTATTTT
>once|-|TRBJ2-1|TRBV12-3/TRBV12-4
CASSSGQSHERFF
TGTGCCAGCAGTTCCGGACAGTCTCATGAGCGGTTCTTC
>few|TRBD2|TRBJ2-3|TRBV12-3/TRBV12-4
CASNPNSGGPGTQYF
TGTGCCAGCAACCCGAATAGCGGGGGGCCCGGTACGCAGTATTTT
>few|TRBD2|TRBJ2-5|TRBV6-1
CASSAPTGGTQETQYF
TGTGCCAGCAGTGCCCCCACGGGGGGGACCCAAGAGACCCAGTACTTC
>few|-|TRBJ2-7|TRBV5-1
CASSLVDLSTYEQYF
TGCGCCAGCAGCCTCGTGGATCTCTCAACCTACGAGCAGTACTTC
>-|-|TRBJ2-5|TRBV7-9
CASSRSPQGDETQYF
TGTGCCAGCAGTCGGAGTCCCCAGGGCGATGAGACCCAGTACTTC
>-|TRBD1|TRBJ2-7|TRBV12-3/TRBV12-4
CASSPGTGKNEQYF
TGTGCCAGCAGTCCTGGGACAGGTAAAAACGAGCAGTACTTC
>-|-|TRBJ1-6|TRBV5-1
CASSMDFGDSPLHF
TGCGCCAGCAGCATGGACTTTGGGGATTCACCCCTCCACTTT
>-|-|TRBJ1-5|TRBV21-1
CASSTGTGVNNQPQHF
TGTGCCAGCAGCACAGGGACAGGGGTTAACAATCAGCCCCAGCATTTT
>few|TRBD1|TRBJ2-3|TRBV20-1
CSAPGQGPVGTDTQYF
TGCAGTGCTCCCGGACAGGGGCCGGTGGGCACAGATACGCAGTATTTT
>-|TRBD2|TRBJ2-1|TRBV12-3/TRBV12-4
CASSPWRGSPGCEQFF
TGTGCCAGCAGCCCCTGGCGGGGGTCCCCAGGCTGCGAGCAGTTCTTC
>many|TRBD2|TRBJ2-1|TRBV3-1
CASSQGTSREQFF
TGTGCCAGCAGCCAAGGGACTAGCAGGGAGCAGTTCTTC
>few|-|TRBJ2-5|TRBV6-1
CASSVVLETQYF
TGTGCCAGCAGTGTTGTTCTAGAGACCCAGTACTTC
>-|TRBD2|TRBJ2-7|TRBV12-3/TRBV12-4
CASSSFRTSGGPGYEQYF
TGTGCCAGCAGTTCCTTTAGGACTAGCGGGGGGCCGGGATACGAGCAGTACTTC
>few|-|TRBJ2-7|TRBV13
CASSFTREGRYEQYF
TGTGCCAGCAGCTTCACCCGGGAAGGGAGGTACGAGCAGTACTTC
>-|-|TRBJ2-2|TRBV12-3/TRBV12-4
CASSTLGAGGELFF
TGTGCCAGCAGTACCCTGGGCGCGGGCGGGGAGCTGTTTTTT
>-|TRBD1|TRBJ2-3|TRBV5-1
CASSHRDRKPTDTQYF
TGCGCCAGCAGCCACCGGGACAGGAAACCCACAGATACGCAGTATTTT
>once|-|TRBJ1-2|TRBV20-1
CSARDTRYGYTF
TGCAGTGCCCGGGACACTCGCTATGGCTACACCTTC
>few|TRBD2|TRBJ2-1|TRBV24-1
CATSDPSGGNYNEQFF
TGTGCCACCAGTGACCCGAGCGGGGGGAACTACAATGAGCAGTTCTTC
>few|-|TRBJ1-4|TRBV6-5
CASSYAGTENEKLFF
TGTGCCAGCAGTTACGCCGGGACCGAGAATGAAAAACTGTTTTTT
>few|-|TRBJ2-7|TRBV20-1
CSARAQPDSEQYF
TGCAGTGCTAGAGCGCAGCCGGACTCCGAGCAGTACTTC
>few|TRBD2|TRBJ2-3|TRBV10-3
CAISEAGGASTDTQYF
TGTGCCATCAGTGAGGCCGGGGGGGCGAGCACAGATACGCAGTATTTT